This T cell receptor (beta chain) was recovered during a study of blood T cell repertoires in COVID-19. As for the study in general: Samples came from the United States, Italy and Spain, spanning acute and convalescent COVID-19. Sources were T cells, B-cell-depleted T cells, or PBMCs; the material itself was cDNA or gDNA.

As processed by the authors: Reference gene primer amplification in the assay estimated nucleated cell counts. Using immunoSEQ multiplex PCR, the repertoire was profiled, and TCRdb retains in-frame clones only, with some absent. The V and J calls and clone size were taken over from that table, and D and trimming were inferred from the DNA. The data hold about 230,000 clones, with around 80% observed a single time. The sequenced material came from peripheral blood. The TCR sequence derives from a woman aged 40 to 50 who had recovered from COVID-19.

CDR3 sequence (DNA): TGTGCCAGCAGCCAAGGACAGGGGTTAAACTATGGCTACACCTTC. As protein: CASSQGQGLNYGYTF. The chain couples TRBV3-1 (or the pseudogene TRBV3-2) to TRBJ1-2, with TRBD1 identical over 8 bases. CDR1 is LGHDT, CDR2 YNNKEL, per germline (reference sequence). The CDR3 is 15 residues long. V was clipped by 1 base and J by 2 bases; unmatched bases: 3.